One sample yielded the 12 T cell receptor beta chains listed below, sequenced in a study of blood T cell repertoires in COVID-19. The assay was immunoSEQ multiplex PCR, and TCRdb's table has in-frame clones only and misses some. Of roughly 250,000 clones in the sample, about 82% were seen once. The material sequenced was PBMCs or T cells enriched from blood (not recorded which). These receptors were collected from a woman in her forties or fifties who had recovered from COVID-19.

The J gene is TRBJ2-5, the V gene TRBV5-8; 7 nucleotides line up with TRBD1. V dropped 4 bases and J dropped 1; count of bases not matched to a gene: 7. The germline V gene encodes CDR1 SGHTS and CDR2 YDEGEE. This CDR3 comprises 15 residues. CDR3 in amino acids: CASSLRGQTQETQYF. The CDR3 DNA reads TGTGCCAGCAGCCTACGGGGACAGACCCAAGAGACCCAGTACTTC.

V and J are TRBV9 and TRBJ2-7; 10 bases agree with TRBD1. V gave up 1 base and J gave up 5 bases; unmatched junction bases: 3. Germline CDR1 and CDR2: SGDLS and YYNGEE. CDR3 length equals 14 residues. The CDR3 region has the DNA TGTGCCAGCAGCGTATGGACAGGGGGGCACGAGCAGTACTTC. Protein sequence: CASSVWTGGHEQYF.

The genes are TRBV27 and TRBJ1-1, with D perhaps TRBD1 (5 bases). The V gene lost 6 bases and the J gene lost 1 base, with 9 bases spanning the gap. This CDR3 is built from 13 residues. Looked up from germline, CDR1 is MNHEY and CDR2 is SMNVEV (reference sequence). CDR3 nucleotides: TGTGCCAGCAGGCTGACAGCGAACACTGAAGCTTTCTTT. Translating it yields CASRLTANTEAFF.

The chain combines TRBV11-3 with TRBJ2-5; maybe TRBD1 (6 bases). The CDR3 runs to 12 residues. The V end was cut by 9 bases, the J end by 1 base, with 9 bases between. The germline V gene has CDR1 SGHNT and CDR2 YENEEA. CDR3 loop: CASRQAQETQYF. Written as DNA, the CDR3 is TGTGCCAGTCGACAGGCCCAAGAGACCCAGTACTTC.

This clone was found once. This rearrangement joins TRBV18 to TRBJ2-3; 8 nucleotides agree with TRBD2. After removal of 3 bases from V and 6 bases from J, the junction contained 11 bases not matched to a gene. Germline CDR1 is KGHSH and CDR2 is LQKENI. The CDR3 has 16 amino acids. DNA for the CDR3: TGTGCCAGCTCACCTTTAGACCCCGGGACTAGTGATACGCAGTATTTT. Protein: CASSPLDPGTSDTQYF.

CDR3 region: CAWIVRDRVHFFTF. CDR3 DNA sequence: TGTGCCTGGATTGTCCGGGACAGGGTCCATTTTTTCACCTTC. The chain couples TRBV30 to TRBJ1-2; 9 bases fit TRBD1. The CDR3 length is 14 residues. V dropped 4 bases and J dropped 13; count of bases not matched to a gene: 16. Germline CDR1 and CDR2: GTSNPN and SVGIG (reference sequence).

This chain links TRBV5-1 with TRBJ2-5, with TRBD1 identical over 9 bases. The CDR3 runs to 13 residues. V shed 4 bases, J shed 5 bases, and the junction held 3 bases outside the gene matches. CDR1 SGHRS and CDR2 YFSETQ come from the germline V gene. CDR3 loop: CASSGTGQETQYF. CDR3 coding DNA: TGCGCCAGCAGCGGGACAGGGCAGGAGACCCAGTACTTC.

This sequence joins TRBV3-1 (or the pseudogene TRBV3-2) and TRBJ1-1, with D unclear. Trimming pared 4 bases from V and 1 base from J, leaving 10 bases between. CDR1 and CDR2 (germline): LGHDT, YNNKEL (reference sequence). The CDR3 is 14 residues long. CDR3 protein: CASSRGSPNTEAFF. CDR3 in DNA: TGTGCCAGCAGCCGTGGCTCTCCGAACACTGAAGCTTTCTTT.

The rearrangement links TRBV11-2 to TRBJ1-6; TRBD1 is a possible D gene (6 bases). V lost 1 base and J 10 bases, leaving 11 bases between the germline ends. This CDR3 region has 14 residues. CDR1 and CDR2 from the germline V gene are SGHAT and FQNNGV. The CDR3: CASSLGGHRSPLHF. CDR3 sequence (DNA): TGTGCCAGCAGCTTAGGGGGGCACAGGTCACCCCTCCACTTT.

This clone has a handful of counts. The rearrangement joins TRBV28 to TRBJ1-5; weak D call: TRBD1 (6 bases). The V end was cut by 7 bases, the J end by 0 bases, with 13 bases between. From germline, CDR1 is MDHEN and CDR2 SYDVKM. The CDR3 runs 15 residues. The CDR3 DNA is TGTGCCAGCACACTATGGACAGCTAGCAATCAGCCCCAGCATTTT. It yields the protein CASTLWTASNQPQHF.

The V gene is TRBV11-2, the J gene TRBJ1-2, with no clear D. Looked up from germline, CDR1 is SGHAT and CDR2 is FQNNGV. V lost 3 bases to trimming and J lost 8 bases, with 13 bases between them. The CDR3 is 13 residues long. CDR3 in DNA: TGTGCCAGCAGCTTCATCAGCGGGCGCGGCTACACCTTC. Its translation: CASSFISGRGYTF. The complete variable domain, with remaining parts taken from reference TRBV11-2 and TRBJ1-2, reads EAGVAQSPRYKIIEKRQSVAFWCNPISGHATLYWYQQILGQGPKLLIQFQNNGVVDDSQLPKDRFSAERLKGVDSTLKIQPAKLEDSAVYLCASSFISGRGYTFGSGTRLTVV.

This rearrangement joins TRBV5-4 to TRBJ2-7, with 10 bases matching TRBD2. With 3 bases clipped from V and 1 base from J, the junction kept 13 bases outside the gene matches. CDR1 and CDR2 from the germline V gene are SGHNT and YYREEE (reference sequence). The CDR3 contains 18 residues. Here the CDR3 reads CASSYTKLAGISSYEQYF. As DNA, the CDR3 is TGTGCCAGCAGCTATACGAAACTAGCGGGAATTAGTTCCTACGAGCAGTACTTC.